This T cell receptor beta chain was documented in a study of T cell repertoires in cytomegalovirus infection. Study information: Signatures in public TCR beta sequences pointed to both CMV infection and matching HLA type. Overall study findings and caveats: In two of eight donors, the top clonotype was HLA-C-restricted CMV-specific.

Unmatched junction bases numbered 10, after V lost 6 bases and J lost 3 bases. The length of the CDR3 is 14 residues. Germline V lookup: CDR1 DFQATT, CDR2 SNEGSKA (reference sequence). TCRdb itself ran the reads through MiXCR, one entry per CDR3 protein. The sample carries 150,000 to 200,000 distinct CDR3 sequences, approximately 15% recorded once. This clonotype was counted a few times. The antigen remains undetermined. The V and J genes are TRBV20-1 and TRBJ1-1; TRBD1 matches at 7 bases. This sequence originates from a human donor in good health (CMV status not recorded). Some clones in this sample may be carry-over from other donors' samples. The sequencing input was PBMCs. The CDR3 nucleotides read TGCAGTGCCCGGTTAGGGGGCGCTTACACTGAAGCTTTCTTT. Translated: CSARLGGAYTEAFF.